This TCR beta chain originates from a study of technical replicates of blood from several donors. Per germline, CDR1 MNHEY and CDR2 SMNVEV (reference sequence). The CDR3 has 13 amino acids. With 1 base removed from V and 4 bases from J, the gap between germline ends came to 7 bases. TCRdb's table, derived via immunoSEQ multiplex PCR, lists solely in-frame clones and lacks some. This table has roughly 100,000 clones, roughly 95% appearing once. This TCR was sampled from a human donor in good health. The V and J genes are TRBV27 and TRBJ1-1, with D tentatively TRBD1 (5 bases). Sequenced sample: T cells isolated from PBMCs. The CDR3, as DNA: TGTGCCAGCAGTTTATTAGGGGTCACTGAAGCTTTCTTT. Encoded protein: CASSLLGVTEAFF.